This is a list of T cell receptor beta chains from one sample in a study of OX40 agonist ivuxolimab in advanced cancers. Method: immunoSEQ multiplex PCR; TCRdb's copy keeps in-frame clones and lacks some. The repertoire holds roughly 120,000 clones, with around 92% as singletons. Sequenced here: CD4+ or CD8+ T cells sorted from blood, sampled in a trial of the OX40 agonist ivuxolimab. The receptors derive from an adult with an advanced solid tumor such as melanoma, head and neck, liver or kidney cancer. Both conserved end residues are part of each CDR3. The D gene is left open where the match is weak. For some rows the clone size is stated as once, few or many, or as a class when expanded; others skip it.

v_gene,abundance,j_gene,d_gene,CDR3aa,CDR3nt
TRBV18,once,TRBJ1-1,-,CASSPGQNREAFF,TGTGCCAGCTCACCAGGGCAAAACCGTGAAGCTTTCTTT
TRBV7-9,-,TRBJ1-6,-,CASSLVQFNSPLHF,TGTGCCAGCAGCTTAGTACAGTTCAATTCACCCCTCCACTTT
TRBV6-5,once,TRBJ1-5,TRBD1,CASSSNTGGAQPQHF,TGTGCCAGCAGTAGTAACACAGGGGGAGCTCAGCCCCAGCATTTT
TRBV10-3,-,TRBJ2-1,TRBD2,CAISEPTVAGRVYNEQFF,TGTGCCATCAGTGAGCCTACCGTAGCGGGAAGGGTCTACAATGAGCAGTTCTTC
TRBV5-1,-,TRBJ2-2,TRBD1,CASSRDRNTGELFF,TGCGCCAGCAGCAGGGACAGGAACACCGGGGAGCTGTTTTTT
TRBV28,-,TRBJ2-7,-,CASSFDSQSSYEQYF,TGTGCCAGCAGTTTTGACAGCCAAAGCTCCTACGAGCAGTACTTC
TRBV29-1,-,TRBJ1-2,-,CSVEDPNRASGYTF,TGCAGCGTTGAAGATCCGAACAGAGCTTCGGGCTACACCTTC
TRBV29-1,-,TRBJ2-5,-,CSVEGGLSDRRGETQYF,TGCAGCGTTGAAGGAGGGTTGAGTGACAGGCGGGGAGAGACCCAGTACTTC
TRBV6-5,-,TRBJ2-1,-,CASSDGGSEQFF,TGTGCCAGCAGTGATGGGGGTTCCGAGCAGTTCTTC
TRBV7-2,-,TRBJ1-1,TRBD1,CASSVDRGPNTEAFF,TGTGCCAGCAGCGTCGACAGGGGACCTAACACTGAAGCTTTCTTT
TRBV10-2,-,TRBJ1-2,TRBD1,CASTGTGGYTF,TGCGCCAGCACCGGGACAGGGGGCTACACCTTC
TRBV7-6,once,TRBJ1-1,-,CASSLGRGDTEAFF,TGTGCCAGCAGCTTAGGCCGAGGAGACACTGAAGCTTTCTTT
TRBV7-8,-,TRBJ2-7,TRBD2,CASSLLAGRNYEQYF,TGTGCCAGCAGCTTGTTAGCGGGAAGAAACTACGAGCAGTACTTC
TRBV28,-,TRBJ1-3,-,CASSAAVTRAAGNTIYF,TGTGCCAGCAGTGCCGCGGTGACTCGCGCGGCTGGAAACACCATATATTTT
TRBV28,-,TRBJ2-1,TRBD2,CASSSRLANAYNEQFF,TGTGCCAGCAGCTCCCGACTAGCGAACGCCTACAATGAGCAGTTCTTC
TRBV18,-,TRBJ2-1,-,CASSQLQGTYNEQFF,TGTGCCAGCTCACAACTACAGGGGACTTACAATGAGCAGTTCTTC
TRBV7-2,-,TRBJ1-2,-,CASSSFRGDGYTF,TGTGCCAGCAGCTCCTTCCGGGGAGACGGCTACACCTTC
TRBV18,-,TRBJ1-4,-,CASSGVATNEKLFF,TGTGCCAGCTCGGGCGTTGCAACTAATGAAAAACTGTTTTTT
TRBV19,-,TRBJ1-5,TRBD1,CASTGGGNQSQHF,TGTGCCAGTACAGGGGGAGGGAATCAGTCCCAGCATTTT
TRBV6-1,few,TRBJ1-2,-,CASREGGRSYGYTF,TGTGCCAGCAGGGAAGGTGGACGGAGCTATGGCTACACCTTC